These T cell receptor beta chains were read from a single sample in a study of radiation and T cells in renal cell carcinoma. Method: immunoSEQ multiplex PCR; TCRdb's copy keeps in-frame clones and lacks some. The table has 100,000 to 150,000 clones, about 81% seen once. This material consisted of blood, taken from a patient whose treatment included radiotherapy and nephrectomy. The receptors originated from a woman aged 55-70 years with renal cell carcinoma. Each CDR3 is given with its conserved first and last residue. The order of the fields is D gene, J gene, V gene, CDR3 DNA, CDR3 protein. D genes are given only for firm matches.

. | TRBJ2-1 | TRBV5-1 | TGCGCCAGCAAATTGGACACGGGGCCTCACAATGAGCAGTTCTTC | CASKLDTGPHNEQFF
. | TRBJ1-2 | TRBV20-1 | TGCAGTGCTAGAGATGAAGGTGAAGACACCTTC | CSARDEGEDTF
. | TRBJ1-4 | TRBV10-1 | TGCGCCAGCAGTGGGCGTTTACACCTAGCTAGCCCGTGGGAACTGTTTTTT | CASSGRLHLASPWELFF
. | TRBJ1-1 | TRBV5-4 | TGTGCCAGCAGCCCCCCGGCCGGACAGCGGAACACTGAAGCTTTCTTT | CASSPPAGQRNTEAFF
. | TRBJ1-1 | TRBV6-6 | TGTGCCAGCAGTCGGACAAGGGGGAGCACTGAAGCTTTCTTT | CASSRTRGSTEAFF
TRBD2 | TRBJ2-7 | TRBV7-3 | TGTGCCAGCAGCCAGACTAGCGGGAGCGAGCAGTACTTC | CASSQTSGSEQYF
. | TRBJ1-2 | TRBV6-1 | TGTGCCAGCAGTGAAGCACCCCATTTTACTCCCCGAAGTGGCTACACCTTC | CASSEAPHFTPRSGYTF
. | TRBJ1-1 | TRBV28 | TGTGCCAGCAGTACCAATGGGCGCGGCACTGAAGCTTTCTTT | CASSTNGRGTEAFF
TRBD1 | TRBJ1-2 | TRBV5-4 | TGTGCCAGCAACGGGGACAGCCCGAACTATGGCTACACCTTC | CASNGDSPNYGYTF
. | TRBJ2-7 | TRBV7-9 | TGTGCCAGCAGCTTAGACAGTAGCTCCTACGAGCAGTACTTC | CASSLDSSSYEQYF
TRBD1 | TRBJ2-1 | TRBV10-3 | TGTGCCATCCGAGGGGACAGGGGGCTAAATGAGCAGTTCTTC | CAIRGDRGLNEQFF
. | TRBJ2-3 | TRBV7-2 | TGTGCCAGCAGCTTAGGACAGGGAGGAGATACGCAGTATTTT | CASSLGQGGDTQYF
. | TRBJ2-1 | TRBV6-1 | TGTGCCAGCACTTTGAGCGGGTACAATGAGCAGTTCTTC | CASTLSGYNEQFF